The 12 T cell receptor beta chains listed next were all sequenced from one sample in a study of T cell changes during pregnancy in multiple sclerosis. Data came from immunoSEQ multiplex PCR; TCRdb stores just in-frame clones and leaves some out. The table includes 85,000 to 100,000 clones, 85% to 95% detected once. The starting material was peripheral blood, obtained before pregnancy. The receptors originated from a female donor with multiple sclerosis, enrolled in a pregnancy study.

The chain links TRBV5-4 to TRBJ2-7; 12 bases are a match to TRBD1. The germline V gene has CDR1 SGHNT and CDR2 YYREEE (reference sequence). Germline trimming cut 4 bases from V and 4 bases from J; bases unmatched to any gene: 6. The CDR3 length is 15 residues. The DNA of the CDR3 is TGTGCCAGCAGCCACCCGGGACAGGGGGCATACGAGCAGTACTTC. It yields the protein CASSHPGQGAYEQYF.

The J gene is TRBJ1-5, the V gene TRBV28; the match to TRBD1 covers 9 bases. V lost 4 bases to trimming and J lost 6 bases; unmatched junction nucleotides: 4. There are 14 residues in the CDR3. Looked up from germline, CDR1 is MDHEN and CDR2 is SYDVKM. This CDR3 is CASSWGQGGQPQHF. The CDR3 DNA sequence: TGTGCCAGCAGTTGGGGACAGGGTGGTCAGCCCCAGCATTTT.

This clone was observed a few times. CDR3 sequence reads: CASALAGGYTF. The DNA for the CDR3 is TGTGCCAGCGCCTTGGCGGGTGGCTACACCTTC. The V gene is TRBV2, the J gene TRBJ1-2; the D is unclear. Germline V gives CDR1 SNHLY, CDR2 FYNNEI. Trimming stripped 8 bases from V and 7 bases from J, with 11 bases between. There are 11 residues in the CDR3.

The chain uses TRBV25-1 and TRBJ1-5; D unclear. The germline V gene encodes CDR1 MGHDK and CDR2 SYGVNS. This CDR3 comprises 14 residues. V was shortened by 4 bases and J by 0 bases, with 7 bases between the two germline ends. CDR3 residues: CASSGQISNQPQHF. As DNA, the CDR3 is TGTGCCAGCAGTGGGCAGATTAGCAATCAGCCCCAGCATTTT.

The chain employs TRBV4-2 and TRBJ2-3, with D perhaps matching TRBD2 (5 bases). CDR1 and CDR2 (germline): LGHNA, YNFKEQ. The CDR3 totals 15 residues. Trimming took off 0 bases at V and 3 bases at J, with 10 bases between the two ends. CDR3 protein: CASSQDASGTDTQYF. The DNA of the CDR3 is TGTGCCAGCAGCCAAGACGCGAGCGGTACAGATACGCAGTATTTT.

This sequence joins TRBV11-2 and TRBJ2-7; no firm D call. The CDR3 length is 14 residues. The germline CDR1 and CDR2 sequences are SGHAT and FQNNGV. V gave up 0 bases and J gave up 3 bases, with 9 bases separating them. The CDR3 nucleotides are TGTGCCAGCAGCTTAGATACAGTTTACTACGAGCAGTACTTC. Translating it yields CASSLDTVYYEQYF.

The rearrangement links TRBV7-9 to TRBJ2-1, with no clear D. The ends were cut back, 0 bases at V and 10 bases at J, with 10 bases in the middle. Germline V gene lookup returns CDR1 SEHNR and CDR2 FQNEAQ (reference sequence). The CDR3 totals 13 residues. In nucleotides, the CDR3 is TGTGCCAGCAGCTTAGCCCCAGGTAACGAGCAGTTCTTC. This translates into CASSLAPGNEQFF.

This sequence joins TRBV18 and TRBJ1-1, with D unclear. This CDR3 comprises 18 residues. CDR1 is KGHSH and CDR2 is LQKENI in the germline V gene. Trimming left V 5 bases short and J 1 base short, with 23 bases between. In nucleotides, the CDR3 is TGTGCCAGCTCAACAAGAGGTAGGAACCGGGGAAGGAACACTGAAGCTTTCTTT. Translation gives CASSTRGRNRGRNTEAFF.

This chain connects TRBV2 to TRBJ2-1; D perhaps matches TRBD2 (5 bases). V lost 7 bases and J 7 bases, leaving 23 bases between the germline ends. Germline V gene data show CDR1 as SNHLY and CDR2 as FYNNEI. There are 16 residues in the CDR3. CDR3 sequence: CASTEDRNGLGNEQFF. In DNA, the CDR3 is TGTGCCAGCACCGAAGACCGTAACGGACTGGGGAATGAGCAGTTCTTC.

The CDR3 is CAWSRRGGTQTQYF. DNA for the CDR3: TGTGCCTGGAGTCGCCGCGGGGGGACTCAGACCCAGTACTTC. The gene calls are TRBV30 and TRBJ2-5, with TRBD2 matching 8 bases. Per the germline V gene, CDR1 is GTSNPN and CDR2 is SVGIG (reference sequence). This CDR3 spans 14 amino acids. The junction had 8 bases not matched to a gene; V was cut back by 2 bases and J by 6 bases.

This chain links TRBV6-1 with TRBJ2-5, with a tentative D call TRBD1 (5 bases). V lost 2 bases and J lost 5, with 9 bases in between. Per the germline V gene, CDR1 is MNHNS and CDR2 is SASEGT. The CDR3 spans 13 residues. CDR3 amino acids: CASSEKGKETQYF. CDR3 DNA sequence: TGTGCCAGCAGTGAAAAGGGGAAGGAGACCCAGTACTTC.

The V and J genes are TRBV19 and TRBJ1-5, with D hard to call. Trimming took off 4 bases at V and 2 bases at J, with 6 bases between the two ends. This CDR3 is 13 amino acids long. The germline gives CDR1 LNHDA, CDR2 SQIVND (reference sequence). In DNA form, the CDR3 reads TGTGCCAGTAGTACGAGGGGCAATCAGCCCCAGCATTTT. Residues: CASSTRGNQPQHF. Supplemented by reference TRBV19 and TRBJ1-5, the full variable domain reads DGGITQSPKYLFRKEGQNVTLSCEQNLNHDAMYWYRQDPGQGLRLIYYSQIVNDFQKGDIAEGYSVSREKKESFPLTVTSAQKNPTAFYLCASSTRGNQPQHFGDGTRLSIL.